These 20 T cell receptor beta chains came from one sample sequenced in a study of blood T cells in healthy people across ages. With a J-beta primer mix and a sample-barcoded 5' primer, a second PCR ran about 7 to 12 cycles. TCRdb fed the 5' RACE reads into MiXCR, producing one record per CDR3 protein. Of approximately 810,000 distinct CDR3 sequences in the sample, about 30% were seen once. Material: blood. These receptors were taken from a woman aged 80 or older in good health.

This clonotype came up many times. The chain combines TRBV3-1 with TRBJ2-1, with TRBD1 as a possible D gene (5 bases). The CDR3 sequence is 13 residues long. The V end lost 1 base, the J end lost 5 bases, and 6 bases lay between the germline ends. CDR1 is LGHDT and CDR2 is YNNKEL in the germline V gene (reference sequence). This CDR3 reads CASSQAGNNEQFF. As DNA, the CDR3 is TGTGCCAGCAGCCAAGCAGGGAACAATGAGCAGTTCTTC.

In regard to this clonotype: The junction shows a germline mismatch at one end, possibly a read error. This chain uses TRBV20-1 with TRBJ1-6; 9 nucleotides line up with TRBD1. This CDR3 has 17 residues. Germline V gives CDR1 DFQATT, CDR2 SNEGSKA (reference sequence). For the CDR3, the DNA is TGCAGTGCTAGAGATTTGAGGACAGGGGAGATTAATTTACCCCTCCACTTT. Translation gives CSARDLRTGEINLPLHF.

This chain connects TRBV6-2 or TRBV6-3 to TRBJ2-1; 8 positions agree with TRBD2. With V trimmed by 6 bases and J by 13 bases, 11 bases remained unmatched. The CDR3 runs to 13 residues. Germline lookup yields CDR1 MNHEY and CDR2 SVGEGT. The CDR3 DNA follows: TGTGCCAGCAGGGCTCCGGGGGGGGCGGCCCAGTTCTTC. This translates into CASRAPGGAAQFF.

This chain connects TRBV9 to TRBJ2-1; 8 nucleotides agree with TRBD2. J was trimmed by 7 bases and V by 3 bases; bases with no gene match: 12. This CDR3 spans 16 amino acids. CDR1 SGDLS and CDR2 YYNGEE come from the germline V gene. CDR3 region: CASSAGRGGVVNEQFF. The CDR3 DNA follows: TGTGCCAGCAGCGCAGGCCGGGGGGGCGTAGTAAATGAGCAGTTCTTC.

In the case of this clonotype: This may be a read error: a much more frequent sequence differs by one nucleotide. The chain links TRBV20-1 to TRBJ2-1, with D perhaps TRBD2 (6 bases). The CDR3 has 16 residues. From germline, CDR1 is DFQATT and CDR2 SNEGSKA (reference sequence). CDR3 nucleotide sequence: TGCAGTGCTAGGGATTATGGGAGGTCAACCTACAGTGAGCAGTTCTTC. Protein: CSARDYGRSTYSEQFF.

CDR3 in amino acids: CASSLMGLANEQYF. The CDR3 bases are TGTGCCAGCAGTTTAATGGGACTAGCGAATGAGCAGTACTTC. The chain carries TRBV12-3 or TRBV12-4 and TRBJ2-7, with 10 bases identical to TRBD2. Trimming at V came to 2 bases and at J to 7 bases, leaving 5 bases not matched to a gene. The CDR3 loop spans 14 amino acids.

This chain uses TRBV20-1 with TRBJ2-3; 12 bases agree with TRBD2. Germline V gives CDR1 DFQATT, CDR2 SNEGSKA (reference sequence). This CDR3 is built from 16 residues. V gave up 5 bases and J gave up 4 bases; unmatched junction bases: 10. In DNA form, the CDR3 reads TGCAGTGCTGCCAGACTAGCGGGAGATTGGGCAGATACGCAGTATTTT. This codes for CSAARLAGDWADTQYF.

About this clonotype: A read error may explain this, as a much larger clone is one base away. The chain uses TRBV24-1 and TRBJ2-5; D is perhaps TRBD1 or TRBD2 (6 bases each). The DNA end lines up better with TRBJ2-7; the J call may be wrong. The germline V gene encodes CDR1 KGHDR and CDR2 SFDVKD. The CDR3 length is 13 residues. The CDR3 DNA reads as TGTGCCACCAGTGATTTAGGGGGGCGCGAGCAGTACTTC. This codes for CATSDLGGREQYF.

This clonotype was detected only a few times. V and J are TRBV3-1 and TRBJ1-4, with TRBD1 identical over 8 bases. Germline CDR1 LGHDT, CDR2 YNNKEL (reference sequence). With V trimmed by 1 base and J by 9 bases, 10 bases remained unmatched. There are 16 residues in the CDR3. The CDR3, as DNA: TGTGCCAGCAGCCAAGCAACGTCAGGGGGCGGGAAAAAACTGTTTTTT. Translated: CASSQATSGGGKKLFF. The whole variable domain, filled in from reference TRBV3-1 and TRBJ1-4, reads DTAVSQTPKYLVTQMGNDKSIKCEQNLGHDTMYWYKQDSKKFLKIMFSYNNKELIINETVPNRFSPKSPDKAHLNLHINSLELGDSAVYFCASSQATSGGGKKLFFGSGTQLSVL.

This clonotype was counted between two and nine times. The rearrangement joins TRBV7-2 to TRBJ1-6; tentatively, D is TRBD1 (6 bases). The length of the CDR3 is 15 residues. V shed 1 base and J shed 6 bases, with 10 bases lying between them. CDR1 and CDR2 (germline): SGHTA, FQGNSA. In nucleotides, the CDR3 is TGTGCCAGCAGCTTAGAGAGACAGGTTAATTCACCCCTCCACTTT. Its protein product is CASSLERQVNSPLHF.

Points on this clonotype: A much larger clone lies one base from this, so it may be a read error. J is TRBJ1-5 and V is TRBV6-2 or TRBV6-3; tentative D call: TRBD1 (5 bases). This CDR3 has 15 amino acids. Germline V gene data show CDR1 as MNHEY and CDR2 as SVGEGT. With 5 bases removed from V and 1 base from J, the gap between germline ends came to 12 bases. This chain's CDR3 is CASSVRDSSNQPQHF. The CDR3 nucleotides read TGTGCCAGCAGTGTTCGGGACTCAAGCAATCAGCCCCAGCATTTT.

This clonotype appeared many times. CDR3 sequence reads: CASSPGQGGEKLFF. The CDR3 coding sequence is TGTGCCAGCAGTCCGGGACAGGGCGGTGAAAAACTGTTTTTT. The rearrangement links TRBV12-3 or TRBV12-4 to TRBJ1-4; 9 positions match TRBD1. There are 14 residues in the CDR3. After removal of 5 bases from V and 7 bases from J, the junction contained 5 bases not matched to a gene.

In its sample, this clonotype was seen many times. This chain links TRBV7-9 with TRBJ2-5; 12 positions match TRBD1. The trim removed 5 bases at V and 4 bases at J, leaving 5 bases unmatched. Germline-derived CDR1 and CDR2 are SEHNR and FQNEAQ (reference sequence). The CDR3 spans 15 residues. DNA of the CDR3: TGTGCCAGCAGCAAGGGACAGGGGGCTTTAGAGACCCAGTACTTC. Amino acid sequence: CASSKGQGALETQYF.

The genes are TRBV7-2 and TRBJ2-7; no firm D call. The V gene lost 1 base and the J gene lost 2 bases, with 9 bases spanning the gap. CDR1 SGHTA and CDR2 FQGNSA come from the germline V gene. The CDR3 is made up of 14 amino acids. In DNA, the CDR3 is TGTGCCAGCAGCTTAGTTGCGGTTACCTACGAGCAGTACTTC. It encodes CASSLVAVTYEQYF.

The J gene is TRBJ1-4, the V gene TRBV12-3 or TRBV12-4; D gene unclear. Trimming pared 1 base from V and 6 bases from J, leaving 12 bases between. CDR3 length: 15 residues. The CDR3 DNA is TGTGCCAGCAGTTTAGGCGGCGGGTCCGATGAAAAACTGTTTTTT. Amino acid sequence: CASSLGGGSDEKLFF.

The V call is TRBV28, the J call TRBJ2-3; 7 bases agree with TRBD2. The CDR3 is 17 amino acids. V gave up 2 bases and J gave up 1 base; unmatched junction bases: 9. Per the germline V gene, CDR1 is MDHEN and CDR2 is SYDVKM. CDR3 sequence: CASSLKQSSGRTDTQYF. The CDR3 DNA sequence: TGTGCCAGCAGTTTAAAACAGTCTAGCGGACGCACAGATACGCAGTATTTT.

This clonotype was counted a few times. The chain has TRBV6-2 or TRBV6-3 and TRBJ1-1; D is undetermined. The CDR3 length is 14 residues. V lost 6 bases and J lost 1, with 12 bases in between. Germline CDR1 and CDR2: MNHEY and SVGEGT. As DNA, the CDR3 is TGTGCCAGCAGAACCACGACACAGAACACTGAAGCTTTCTTT. This encodes CASRTTTQNTEAFF.

A few counts support this clonotype. The chain employs TRBV5-1 and TRBJ2-3; 12 bases map to TRBD2. The CDR3 loop spans 16 amino acids. Per the germline V gene, CDR1 is SGHRS and CDR2 is YFSETQ. V shed 4 bases, J shed 4 bases, and the junction held 7 bases outside the gene matches. The CDR3 loop is CASSVTSGGKADTQYF. The CDR3 region has the DNA TGCGCCAGCAGCGTGACTAGCGGGGGAAAGGCAGATACGCAGTATTTT.

In this sample, this clonotype turned up many times. DNA of the CDR3: TGCAGTGCTAGAGGGGGACAGCAAGCCTACGAGCAGTACTTC. Translating it yields CSARGGQQAYEQYF. The chain employs TRBV20-1 and TRBJ2-7; TRBD1 matches at 7 bases. Germline V gene data show CDR1 as DFQATT and CDR2 as SNEGSKA (reference sequence). The junction had 5 bases not matched to a gene; V was cut back by 1 base and J by 2 bases. This CDR3 comprises 14 residues.

V usage is TRBV29-1 and J usage is TRBJ2-6, with a tentative D call TRBD1 (6 bases). Trimming removed 4 bases from V and 0 bases from J, with 10 bases in between. The CDR3 extends over 15 amino acids. Germline loops: CDR1 SQVTM, CDR2 ANQGSEA. The CDR3 nucleotides are TGCAGCGTTGCGTCCAGGGGCTCTGGGGCCAACGTCCTGACTTTC. Residues: CSVASRGSGANVLTF.